This T cell receptor (beta chain) stems from a study of blood T cell repertoires in COVID-19 (dated by TCRdb to the early 2020s). For context, the study as a whole: Samples covering the acute and convalescent phases of COVID-19 were provided by collaborators in the United States, Italy and Spain. HLA class I and class II types, where available, came from metadata supplied by the sample provider rather than from assay-based typing. The samples were drawn from two sources: the first 160 participants of the ongoing ImmuneRACE study, and some 1,300 subjects contributed by 6 global collaborators. A de-identified subject ID, COVID-19 status, age in years and sex were almost always included in the sample metadata. The repertoires were released in a freely available public database meant as a resource for research on the immune response to SARS-CoV-2. Deeply sampled blood TCRbeta repertoires from subjects exposed to, actively infected with, or recovered from COVID-19 were included in the dataset. The material from the prospective study consisted of cDNA or gDNA derived from T cells, B-cell-depleted T cells, or PBMCs.

Participants in the prospective study were enrolled through a virtual design, were aged roughly 18 to 100 years, and lived in roughly 26 United States geographic areas. In the prospective study, participants were assigned to cohorts based on the clinical history participants reported in a screening survey and a study questionnaire. For ImmuneRACE Cohort 3, a participant was defined as recovered based on two consecutive negative NP/OP PCR tests, clearance by a healthcare professional, or resolution of symptoms. In the prospective study, whole blood, serum and a nasopharyngeal or oropharyngeal swab were collected from each participant by mobile phlebotomists. Prospective study participants could optionally give additional blood draws and questionnaires over an approximately 2-month period. Prospective study blood samples were shipped either frozen or at room temperature before DNA extraction. As concerns this clone: The clone's antigen remains unknown. Qualities for individual bases were not recorded, and no much larger clone is one base off.

TCRbeta CDR3 regions were amplified from genomic DNA using the immunoSEQ Assay, a bias-controlled multiplex PCR. Concerning the study's data processing: Within the assay, amplification of reference gene primers was used to estimate how many nucleated cells each sample contained. To quantify the absolute abundance of each unique TCRbeta CDR3 rearrangement, sequence reads were collapsed and filtered. For each sample, productive Simpson clonality was calculated as the square root of Simpson's diversity index across productive rearrangements. What TCRdb holds here is the immuneACCESS table cut down to in-frame rearrangements. Part of the clones is not present; checked against another copy, under half of the missing clones reflect an unresolved V gene, and the others are unexplained. The V and J calls and the clone size are those of that table, but D and trimming were determined from the DNA. In this sample the table shows 210,000 or so clones, approximately 80% of which occur a single time. The top ten constitute about 1.7% of the sample.

Measured from the cysteine to the phenylalanine, the CDR3 is 13 residues long. The kept DNA is CDR3 alone, 39 bases in frame from the first base. V lost 0 bases and J lost 8 bases; the stretch between them is 10 bases long. CDR1 SGHNT and CDR2 YENEEA were looked up in the germline V gene. The paper as a whole reports these results and caveats: The amount of clinical and demographic metadata varied by source and participant and was provided uncurated.

Sequencing used PBMCs or T cells enriched from blood (not recorded which). This sequence was found in a man aged 55 to 69 who had recovered from COVID-19. The chain employs TRBV11-3 and TRBJ1-2; no D gene call is confident. The CDR3 reads as follows: CASSLDRTGGYTF. The bases are TGTGCCAGCAGCTTAGACCGTACGGGGGGCTACACCTTC.